The 9 T cell receptor beta chains below come from one sample, sequenced in a study of blood T cell repertoires in COVID-19. TCRdb's table, derived via immunoSEQ multiplex PCR, lists solely in-frame clones and lacks some. Of 200,000 to 250,000 clones listed, just over 85% are singletons. Sequencing used peripheral blood. Receptors were obtained from a man aged 45-65 years with acute or convalescent COVID-19.

The chain combines TRBV2 with TRBJ1-1; TRBD1 is a possible D gene (6 bases). The CDR3 is made up of 15 amino acids. Germline assignment: CDR1 SNHLY and CDR2 FYNNEI. The V end was cut by 2 bases, the J end by 4 bases, with 14 bases between. The CDR3, as DNA: TGTGCCAGCAGTGAAAGGACAGTTGGGCCCACTGAAGCTTTCTTT. It specifies CASSERTVGPTEAFF.

This clone was found once. The J gene is TRBJ1-3, the V gene TRBV2, with D hard to call. The V end was cut by 3 bases, the J end by 0 bases, with 12 bases between. The CDR3 is 16 residues long. CDR1 is SNHLY and CDR2 is FYNNEI in the germline V gene. The CDR3 DNA reads TGTGCCAGCAGTGATGAGGGTCTGGGCTCTGGAAACACCATATATTTT. It translates to CASSDEGLGSGNTIYF.

The chain couples TRBV2 to TRBJ1-5, with D possibly being TRBD1 (5 bases). The CDR3 is made up of 16 amino acids. The V gene's germline CDR1 is SNHLY and CDR2 FYNNEI. V was trimmed by 3 bases and J by 1 base, leaving 13 bases between them. CDR3 amino acids: CASSEMGLLSNQPQHF. CDR3 in DNA: TGTGCCAGCAGTGAGATGGGGCTGTTGAGCAATCAGCCCCAGCATTTT.

CDR3 residues: CASSLSGTSGGRTQYF. As DNA, the CDR3 is TGTGCCAGCAGTTTATCCGGGACTAGCGGGGGTAGGACGCAGTATTTT. V gene TRBV27 combines with J gene TRBJ2-3, with 14 nucleotides matching TRBD2. This CDR3 spans 16 amino acids. With 0 bases clipped from V and 9 bases from J, the junction kept 5 bases outside the gene matches. The V gene's germline CDR1 is MNHEY and CDR2 SMNVEV (reference sequence).

This clone was seen only a few times. The chain uses TRBV20-1 and TRBJ2-7, with 7 bases fitting TRBD2. V dropped 3 bases and J dropped 5; count of bases not matched to a gene: 1. Germline V gives CDR1 DFQATT, CDR2 SNEGSKA (reference sequence). The CDR3 has 11 residues. CDR3 sequence: CSARRGNEQYF. For the CDR3, the DNA is TGCAGTGCTAGGCGGGGGAACGAGCAGTACTTC.

The genes are TRBV2 and TRBJ1-2; 8 bases line up with TRBD1. V gave up 9 bases and J gave up 6 bases; unmatched junction bases: 3. The CDR3 extends over 11 amino acids. The germline CDR1 and CDR2 sequences are SNHLY and FYNNEI. CDR3 coding DNA: TGTGCCAGACAGGGGGAGGATGGCTACACCTTC. As protein: CARQGEDGYTF.

The chain couples TRBV3-1 (or the pseudogene TRBV3-2) to TRBJ1-6; TRBD1 agrees at 7 bases. The junction had 9 bases not matched to a gene; V was cut back by 4 bases and J by 6 bases. The CDR3 totals 16 residues. Germline assignment: CDR1 LGHDT and CDR2 YNNKEL (reference sequence). The chain's CDR3 is CASSPYTGASNSPLHF. The CDR3 nucleotides read TGTGCCAGCAGCCCTTATACAGGGGCCAGTAATTCACCCCTCCACTTT.

This clone came up once. The chain joins TRBV6-5 to TRBJ2-7; D unclear. This CDR3 contains 12 residues. Germline V CDR1 and CDR2: MNHEY, SVGAGI. The V gene lost 4 bases and the J gene lost 2 bases, with 6 bases spanning the gap. CDR3 protein: CASSSVTYEQYF. DNA of the CDR3: TGTGCCAGCAGTTCAGTTACCTACGAGCAGTACTTC.

This chain links TRBV18 with TRBJ2-1, with TRBD1 as a possible D gene (5 bases). Trimming shortened V by 0 bases and J by 6 bases, and 15 bases separated the two germline ends. CDR3 length: 16 residues. CDR1 is KGHSH and CDR2 is LQKENI in the germline V gene. CDR3: CASSPPTSDNLNEQFF. In DNA, the CDR3 is TGTGCCAGCTCACCACCCACTTCGGACAATCTCAATGAGCAGTTCTTC.